This T cell receptor (beta chain) was sequenced during a study of blood T cells in healthy people across ages. Study conclusions and caveats: Estimates of total diversity, which came from one million sequenced T cells, were considered to be underestimates.

This clonotype was seen more than once but under ten times. The target antigen is unknown. It was with a sample-barcoded 5' primer and a J-beta primer mix that a second PCR of roughly 7 to 12 cycles was run. TCRdb reprocessed the 5' RACE reads with MiXCR, giving one entry per CDR3 protein. The sample has fewer than 2 million distinct CDR3 sequences; roughly two fifths are singletons. The clonotype was recovered from a human donor in good health. The sample was blood.

The CDR3 region is CASSQRQGPHNSPLHF. CDR3 DNA: TGCGCCAGCAGCCAGAGACAGGGCCCACATAATTCACCCCTCCACTTT. J is TRBJ1-6 and V is TRBV4-1; TRBD1 agrees at 7 bases. V shed 3 bases and J 5 bases; nucleotides not matched to a gene: 7. The CDR3 totals 16 residues. Germline V gene lookup returns CDR1 MGHRA and CDR2 YSYEKL.